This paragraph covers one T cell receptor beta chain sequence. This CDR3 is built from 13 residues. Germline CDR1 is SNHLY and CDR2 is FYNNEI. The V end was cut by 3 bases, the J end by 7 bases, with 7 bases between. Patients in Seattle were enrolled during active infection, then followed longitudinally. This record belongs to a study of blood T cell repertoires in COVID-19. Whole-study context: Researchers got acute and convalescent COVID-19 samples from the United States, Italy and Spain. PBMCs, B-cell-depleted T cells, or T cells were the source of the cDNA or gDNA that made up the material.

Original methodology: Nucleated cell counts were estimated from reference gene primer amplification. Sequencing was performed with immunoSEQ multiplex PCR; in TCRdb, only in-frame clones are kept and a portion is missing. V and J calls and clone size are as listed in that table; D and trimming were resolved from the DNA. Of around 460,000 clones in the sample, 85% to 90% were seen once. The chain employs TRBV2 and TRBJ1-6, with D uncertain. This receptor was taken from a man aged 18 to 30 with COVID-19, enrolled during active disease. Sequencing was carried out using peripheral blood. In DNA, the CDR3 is TGTGCCAGCAGTGACCAGATGAATTCACCCCTCCACTTT. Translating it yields CASSDQMNSPLHF.